These 28 T cell receptor beta chains were all obtained from the same sample, sequenced in a study of blood T cell repertoires in COVID-19. Produced via immunoSEQ multiplex PCR; TCRdb's table is partial and in-frame only. The sample holds some 99,000 clones; 70% to 90% are singletons and the top ten take under 15%. Material: peripheral blood. These receptors were collected from a woman in her sixties or seventies in a cohort sampled during active or convalescent COVID-19.

The chain joins TRBV5-1 to TRBJ1-2, with 7 bases aligning to TRBD1. The V and J ends lost 4 bases and 0 bases, in that order; junction bases with no gene match: 12. The germline V gene encodes CDR1 SGHRS and CDR2 YFSETQ. The CDR3 has 17 amino acids. The CDR3 region has the DNA TGCGCCAGCAGCCCGACCCCGGGGGACAGCTCTAACTATGGCTACACCTTC. Its protein is CASSPTPGDSSNYGYTF.

The chain is built from TRBV29-1 and TRBJ1-2; tentative D call: TRBD1 (5 bases). Germline V gives CDR1 SQVTM, CDR2 ANQGSEA. The ends were cut back, 6 bases at V and 4 bases at J, with 15 bases in the middle. This CDR3 has 13 amino acids. CDR3 DNA sequence: TGCAGCGTGGGCTTGGGGCCAGTCTATGGCTACACCTTC. Protein sequence: CSVGLGPVYGYTF.

The CDR3, as DNA: TGTGCCTGGAGTGTACCAGGGGCCCCAACTAATGAAAAACTGTTTTTT. Protein sequence: CAWSVPGAPTNEKLFF. V is TRBV30 and J is TRBJ1-4, with TRBD1 as a possible D gene (6 bases). V was cut by 0 bases and J by 0 bases, with 11 bases left in between. This CDR3 contains 16 residues. Looked up from germline, CDR1 is GTSNPN and CDR2 is SVGIG (reference sequence).

V gene TRBV5-1 combines with J gene TRBJ1-6; D not certain. Looked up from germline, CDR1 is SGHRS and CDR2 is YFSETQ. The ends were cut back, 0 bases at V and 9 bases at J, with 16 bases in the middle. This CDR3 contains 16 residues. CDR3: CASSLEEGLTISPLHF. For the CDR3, the DNA is TGCGCCAGCAGCTTGGAAGAGGGCCTCACAATTTCACCCCTCCACTTT.

V is TRBV27 and J is TRBJ2-7, with D perhaps matching TRBD1 (6 bases). The V end lost 4 bases, the J end lost 3 bases, and 16 bases lay between the germline ends. The CDR3 is made up of 15 amino acids. Germline V gene data show CDR1 as MNHEY and CDR2 as SMNVEV (reference sequence). In nucleotides, the CDR3 is TGTGCCAGCAGTTCTGCCGGGCCAGGGGTCTACGAGCAGTACTTC. Protein sequence: CASSSAGPGVYEQYF.

This rearrangement joins TRBV9 to TRBJ2-3; D not certain. Trimming removed 3 bases from V and 1 base from J, with 6 bases in between. From germline, CDR1 is SGDLS and CDR2 YYNGEE. The CDR3 runs 13 residues. CDR3 coding DNA: TGTGCCAGCAGCGAGGCGGGCACAGATACGCAGTATTTT. Encoded protein: CASSEAGTDTQYF.

The rearrangement joins TRBV28 to TRBJ2-3; D perhaps matches TRBD1 (6 bases). Trimming took off 3 bases at V and 1 base at J, with 14 bases between the two ends. Germline values: CDR1 MDHEN, CDR2 SYDVKM. CDR3 length: 16 amino acids. CDR3 sequence reads: CASSFLGGAGTDTQYF. CDR3 in DNA: TGTGCCAGCAGTTTTCTAGGGGGAGCGGGCACAGATACGCAGTATTTT.

The CDR3 nucleotides are TGCGCCAGCAACAGGGGCCTTCGGAACACTGAAGCTTTCTTT. This sequence encodes CASNRGLRNTEAFF. The rearrangement links TRBV5-1 to TRBJ1-1; TRBD1 matches at 7 bases. V was clipped by 6 bases and J by 1 base; unmatched bases: 6. The CDR3 totals 14 residues. Per the germline V gene, CDR1 is SGHRS and CDR2 is YFSETQ.

The V gene is TRBV3-1 (or the pseudogene TRBV3-2), the J gene TRBJ2-1; TRBD2 agrees at 14 bases. Germline V lookup: CDR1 LGHDT, CDR2 YNNKEL (reference sequence). This CDR3 contains 16 residues. V lost 3 bases and J lost 11; bases outside the gene matches: 9. The CDR3, as DNA: TGTGCCAGCAGCCACGGGACTAGCGGGGGCCTCGTAAAGCAGTTCTTC. Protein sequence: CASSHGTSGGLVKQFF.

The chain is built from TRBV27 and TRBJ1-2, with 9 bases fitting TRBD1. Germline trimming cut 1 base from V and 6 bases from J; bases unmatched to any gene: 9. This CDR3 has 16 residues. Germline V gene data show CDR1 as MNHEY and CDR2 as SMNVEV (reference sequence). CDR3 in amino acids: CASSLFQTGGRNGYTF. The CDR3 bases are TGTGCCAGCAGTTTATTCCAGACAGGGGGAAGGAATGGCTACACCTTC.

The chain links TRBV9 to TRBJ2-1; 7 bases are a match to TRBD2. The J segment lost 8 bases and the V segment lost 0 bases, leaving 5 bases of the junction unmatched. Germline V gene lookup returns CDR1 SGDLS and CDR2 YYNGEE. This CDR3 is built from 14 residues. CDR3 bases: TGTGCCAGCAGCGTAGTCGGCGGGAGCTATGAGCAGTTCTTC. Translating gives CASSVVGGSYEQFF.

This chain joins TRBV19 and TRBJ2-7; 7 positions match TRBD2. With 4 bases clipped from V and 4 bases from J, the junction kept 10 bases outside the gene matches. The CDR3 extends over 15 amino acids. The V gene's germline CDR1 is LNHDA and CDR2 SQIVND (reference sequence). The CDR3 protein is CASSTLPGLSYEQYF. Written as DNA, the CDR3 is TGTGCCAGTAGTACGTTACCGGGACTAAGTTACGAGCAGTACTTC.

The rearrangement links TRBV24-1 to TRBJ1-1; the match to TRBD1 covers 7 bases. Germline-derived CDR1 and CDR2 are KGHDR and SFDVKD. The CDR3 extends over 14 amino acids. V shed 4 bases and J 5 bases; nucleotides not matched to a gene: 6. CDR3 in amino acids: CATSDNRGRTEAFF. The CDR3, as DNA: TGTGCCACCAGTGACAACAGGGGCCGTACTGAAGCTTTCTTT.

The chain has TRBV7-2 and TRBJ1-3; 8 bases map to TRBD1. Germline trimming cut 2 bases from V and 6 bases from J; bases unmatched to any gene: 3. Germline assignment: CDR1 SGHTA and CDR2 FQGNSA. The CDR3 length is 14 residues. Here the CDR3 reads CASSLLTGENTIYF. DNA of the CDR3: TGTGCCAGCAGCTTACTGACAGGGGAAAACACCATATATTTT.

In this sample, this clone turned up once. The chain joins TRBV5-1 to TRBJ2-2; 12 bases are shared with TRBD2. The CDR3 consists of 15 residues. Losses at the gene ends were 4 bases for V and 5 bases for J; bases not matched to a gene: 3. From germline, CDR1 is SGHRS and CDR2 YFSETQ. The CDR3 spells CASSHGTSGTGELFF. The CDR3 DNA reads TGCGCCAGCAGCCACGGGACTAGCGGGACCGGGGAGCTGTTTTTT.

This clone has just a few counts. The chain recombines TRBV5-1 with TRBJ2-6, with D possibly being TRBD1 (5 bases). The CDR3 consists of 16 residues. The V gene's germline CDR1 is SGHRS and CDR2 YFSETQ. The V gene lost 4 bases and the J gene lost 0 bases, with 11 bases spanning the gap. The CDR3 DNA sequence: TGCGCCAGCAGCCTCGACAGCTACTCTGGGGCCAACGTCCTGACTTTC. Translation gives CASSLDSYSGANVLTF.

This clone was picked up a small number of times. The chain's CDR3 is CASSKQGSYFYEQYF. CDR3 nucleotides: TGTGCCAGCAGTAAACAGGGGTCTTATTTCTACGAGCAGTACTTC. The rearrangement links TRBV28 to TRBJ2-7, with TRBD1 identical over 7 bases. V shed 5 bases and J 3 bases; nucleotides not matched to a gene: 10. The CDR3 consists of 15 residues. Looked up from germline, CDR1 is MDHEN and CDR2 is SYDVKM. Looking up the rest from reference TRBV28 and TRBJ2-7 gives the full variable domain: DVKVTQSSRYLVKRTGEKVFLECVQDMDHENMFWYRQDPGLGLRLIYFSYDVKMKEKGDIPEGYSVSREKKERFSLILESASTNQTSMYLCASSKQGSYFYEQYFGPGTRLTVT.

The rearrangement uses TRBV27 and TRBJ1-6, with D uncertain. Deletions cut 3 bases from V and 7 bases from J, with 10 bases between. The CDR3 runs 14 residues. Per the germline V gene, CDR1 is MNHEY and CDR2 is SMNVEV (reference sequence). The CDR3 bases are TGTGCCAGCAGTTTTCTGACACAGAATTCACCCCTCCACTTT. This sequence encodes CASSFLTQNSPLHF.

The J gene is TRBJ2-1, the V gene TRBV28; TRBD2 agrees at 7 bases. The length of the CDR3 is 14 residues. The V and J ends lost 2 bases and 7 bases, in that order; junction bases with no gene match: 5. CDR1 is MDHEN and CDR2 is SYDVKM in the germline V gene. CDR3 region: CASSLGGSLNEQFF. The CDR3 bases are TGTGCCAGCAGTTTAGGCGGGAGCCTAAATGAGCAGTTCTTC.

V and J are TRBV12-3 or TRBV12-4 and TRBJ1-5; weak D call: TRBD1 (5 bases). The CDR3 is made up of 13 amino acids. V was clipped by 3 bases and J by 11 bases, with 14 bases between them. In nucleotides, the CDR3 is TGTGCCAGCAGTTTGTGGGGGGTTGACGCCCAGCATTTT. Translated: CASSLWGVDAQHF.

This chain joins TRBV19 and TRBJ1-2, with D perhaps matching TRBD1 (6 bases). Between the trimmed V and J ends, which lost 4 bases and 4 bases, there was a span of 13 bases. Per the germline V gene, CDR1 is LNHDA and CDR2 is SQIVND (reference sequence). The CDR3 has 14 residues. The CDR3 coding sequence is TGTGCCAGTAGTAACAGGGAATTTGGCTATGGCTACACCTTC. It codes for CASSNREFGYGYTF.

The chain combines TRBV20-1 with TRBJ1-6; D remains ambiguous. The CDR3 is 11 residues long. Germline values: CDR1 DFQATT, CDR2 SNEGSKA (reference sequence). V was clipped by 3 bases and J by 9 bases, with 6 bases between them. CDR3: CSASSGSPLHF. CDR3 nucleotides: TGCAGTGCTAGCTCGGGTTCACCCCTCCACTTT.

The chain recombines TRBV10-2 with TRBJ1-5; 8 bases line up with TRBD1. The CDR3 totals 15 residues. Germline CDR1 is WSHSY and CDR2 is SAAADI. Trimming removed 6 bases from V and 3 bases from J; junction bases left unmatched: 7. The CDR3 nucleotides are TGCGCCAGCAGCAGGGGGCGATACAACAATCAGCCCCAGCATTTT. Translated: CASSRGRYNNQPQHF.

This clone was detected a few times. This chain connects TRBV27 to TRBJ1-1; TRBD1 aligns across 8 bases. There are 14 residues in the CDR3. Germline V gene data show CDR1 as MNHEY and CDR2 as SMNVEV (reference sequence). J lost 1 base, V lost 6 bases, and 4 bases had no gene match. CDR3 residues: CASSLGTGNTEAFF. In DNA form, the CDR3 reads TGTGCCAGCAGCCTCGGGACAGGGAACACTGAAGCTTTCTTT.

This clone was seen once. For the CDR3, the DNA is TGTGCCAGCAGCTTTAGCTGGGAGACCCAGTACTTC. Encoded protein: CASSFSWETQYF. The gene calls are TRBV3-1 (or the pseudogene TRBV3-2) and TRBJ2-5; D remains ambiguous. This CDR3 is built from 12 residues. Germline values: CDR1 LGHDT, CDR2 YNNKEL (reference sequence). V lost 5 bases, J lost 5 bases, and 9 bases lay in between.

A word on this clone: The same CDR3 is also encoded by other DNA sequences in this sample. The chain couples TRBV7-9 to TRBJ2-1; TRBD1 matches at 9 bases. The CDR3 extends over 15 amino acids. V gave up 5 bases and J gave up 3 bases; unmatched junction bases: 5. The germline CDR1 and CDR2 sequences are SEHNR and FQNEAQ (reference sequence). This chain's CDR3 is CASSPPGQGYNEQFF. The CDR3 DNA reads as TGTGCCAGCAGCCCTCCGGGACAGGGCTACAATGAGCAGTTCTTC.

This chain links TRBV28 with TRBJ1-2; TRBD1 is a possible D gene (6 bases). V lost 4 bases, J lost 7 bases, and 10 bases lay in between. CDR3 length: 12 amino acids. Looked up from germline, CDR1 is MDHEN and CDR2 is SYDVKM. CDR3 region: CASSCQGCGYTF. CDR3 nucleotides: TGTGCCAGCAGTTGCCAGGGGTGTGGCTACACCTTC.

This clone was seen just once. Other DNA sequences in the same sample also yield this CDR3. The rearrangement joins TRBV3-1 (or the pseudogene TRBV3-2) to TRBJ1-1; D remains ambiguous. The CDR3 covers 14 residues. CDR1 LGHDT and CDR2 YNNKEL come from the germline V gene (reference sequence). V was trimmed by 1 base and J by 0 bases, leaving 6 bases between them. CDR3 amino acids: CASSQGQMNTEAFF. For the CDR3, the DNA is TGTGCCAGCAGCCAAGGGCAAATGAACACTGAAGCTTTCTTT.